This paragraph covers one TCR beta chain sequence. The antigen remains unidentified. Cultured CD4+ T cell DNA underwent sequencing with the Oncomine TCR Beta short-read assay. TCRdb passed the PCR reads through MiXCR, listing each CDR3 protein once. The data hold 20,000 to 25,000 distinct CDR3 sequences, with about 43% observed a single time. This entry belongs to a study of vaccination and CD4 T cells after COVID-19. V was pared by 3 bases and J by 1 base, with 9 bases between. This CDR3 region has 14 residues. CDR1 is DFQATT, CDR2 SNEGSKA, per germline (reference sequence). Time point reported: late sampling 161 to 241 days after vaccination in a few convalescent patients. As to treatment: roughly 10-day PBMC culture with coronavirus spike peptide pools or control peptides (ViraFEST assay).

The chain employs TRBV20-1 and TRBJ2-2; D is undetermined. The sample consisted of CD4+ T cells from blood, cultured in vitro, taken about 7 months after SARS-CoV-2 vaccination. The sequence was obtained from a human donor who had recovered from COVID-19. CDR3 nucleotides: TGCAGTGCTAGGGGCAGCCAGAACACCGGGGAGCTGTTTTTT. This encodes CSARGSQNTGELFF.